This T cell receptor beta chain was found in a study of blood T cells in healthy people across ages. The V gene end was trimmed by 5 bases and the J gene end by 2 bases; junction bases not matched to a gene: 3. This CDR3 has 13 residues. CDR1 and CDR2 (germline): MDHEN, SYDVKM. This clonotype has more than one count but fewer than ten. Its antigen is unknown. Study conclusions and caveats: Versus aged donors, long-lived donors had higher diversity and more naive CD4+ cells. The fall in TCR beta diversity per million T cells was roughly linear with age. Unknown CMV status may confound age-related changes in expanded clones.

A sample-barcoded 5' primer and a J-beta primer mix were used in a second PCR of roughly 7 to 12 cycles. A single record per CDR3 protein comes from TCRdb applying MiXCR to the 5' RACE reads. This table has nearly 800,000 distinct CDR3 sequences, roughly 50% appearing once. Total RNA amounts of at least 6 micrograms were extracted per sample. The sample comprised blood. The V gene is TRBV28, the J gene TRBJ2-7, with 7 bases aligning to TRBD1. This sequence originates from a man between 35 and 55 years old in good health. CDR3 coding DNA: TGTGCCAGCAGTGTTGGGACAGCCTACGAGCAGTACTTC. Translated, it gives CASSVGTAYEQYF.